This T cell receptor (beta chain) was obtained from a study of blood T cell repertoires in COVID-19. Study context: Researchers got acute and convalescent COVID-19 samples from the United States, Italy and Spain. Sources were T cells, B-cell-depleted T cells, or PBMCs; the material itself was cDNA or gDNA.

Germline values: CDR1 SGHRS, CDR2 YFSETQ. Between the trimmed V and J ends, which lost 5 bases and 2 bases, there was a span of 13 bases. The CDR3 is 15 residues long. Original data processing: It was from reference gene primer amplification that nucleated cell counts were estimated. TCRdb's table, derived via immunoSEQ multiplex PCR, lists solely in-frame clones and lacks some. V, J and clone size are taken as reported in that table, and D and trimming were inferred from the DNA itself. The sample lists 140,000 to 150,000 clones; approximately 91% were seen once. Sequences were obtained from peripheral blood. The receptor comes from a man between 65 and 85 years old with acute or convalescent COVID-19. The V call is TRBV5-1, the J call TRBJ2-2, with D perhaps TRBD2 (6 bases). In DNA, the CDR3 is TGCGCCAGCAGACCAGCGGGCCTTAACACCGGGGAGCTGTTTTTT. Protein: CASRPAGLNTGELFF.